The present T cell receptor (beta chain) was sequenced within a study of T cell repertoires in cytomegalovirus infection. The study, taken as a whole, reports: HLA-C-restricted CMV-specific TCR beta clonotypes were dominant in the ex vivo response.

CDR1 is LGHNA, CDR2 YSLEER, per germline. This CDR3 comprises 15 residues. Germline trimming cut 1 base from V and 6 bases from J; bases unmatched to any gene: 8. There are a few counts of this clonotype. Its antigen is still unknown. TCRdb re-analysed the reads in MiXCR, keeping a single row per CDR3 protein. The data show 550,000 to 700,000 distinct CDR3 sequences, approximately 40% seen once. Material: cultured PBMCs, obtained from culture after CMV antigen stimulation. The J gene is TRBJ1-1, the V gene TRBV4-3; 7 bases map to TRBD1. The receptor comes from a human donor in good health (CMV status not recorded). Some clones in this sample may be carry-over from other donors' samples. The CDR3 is CASSQAHRGAAEAFF. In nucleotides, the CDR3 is TGCGCCAGCAGCCAAGCTCACAGGGGAGCGGCTGAAGCTTTCTTT.